The clone carrying this TCR beta chain was found once. Its antigen is not identified. This entry is derived from a study of T cell responses to AZD1222 COVID-19 vaccine. Findings and caveats of the study: A mostly white British donor set with more females was recruited, and clonal diversity was possibly underestimated. None of the repertoires were sampled until the peak T cell response had passed.

The V gene lost 4 bases and the J gene lost 4 bases, with 11 bases spanning the gap. The CDR3 runs 13 residues. CDR1 and CDR2 from the germline V gene are SGHTS and YDEGEE. Clones were read by immunoSEQ multiplex PCR, and TCRdb kept only the in-frame ones, dropping some. The sample lists nearly 110,000 clones; around 90% were seen once. This chain joins TRBV5-8 and TRBJ1-2; TRBD1 is a possible D gene (6 bases). This receptor was obtained from an adult who received the AZD1222 COVID-19 vaccine. Sequencing was performed on peripheral blood, taken 28 days after the second AZD1222 dose. CDR3 bases: TGTGCCAGCAGCACTGGACAGAGCTATGGCTACACCTTC. Translation gives CASSTGQSYGYTF. The full variable domain, with the rest looked up from reference TRBV5-8 and TRBJ1-2, is EAGVTQSPTHLIKTRGQQATLRCSPISGHTSVYWYQQALGLGLQFLLWYDEGEERNRGNFPPRFSGRQFPNYSSELNVNALELEDSALYLCASSTGQSYGYTFGSGTRLTVV.